This T cell receptor (beta chain) originates from a study of monozygotic twins with inflammatory bowel disease. Whole-study results and caveats: No repertoire similarity difference was seen between concordant and discordant twins; power was possibly limited. Findings did not support one strong IBD-associated signal or clonotype.

Of note for this clonotype: Its antigen is undetermined.

Donors each gave around 2.5 ml of blood. Each CDR3 protein gets one entry in TCRdb, which reprocessed the 5' RACE reads and gives no DNA. This sample lists some 130,000 distinct CDR3 sequences; its ten largest clones have 0.95% to 1.5%. The CDR3 totals 14 residues. CDR1 SEHNR and CDR2 FQNEAQ come from the germline V gene (reference sequence). This TCR came from a human donor with ulcerative colitis or Crohn's disease, or a healthy co-twin of an affected twin (not recorded which). This chain links TRBV7-9 with TRBJ1-1; TCRdb's D call, TRBD1, is unchecked because there is no DNA. The specimen was blood. This CDR3 reads CATRSRGMNTEAFF.